Following are 16 T cell receptor beta chains from one sample sequenced in a study of OX40 agonist ivuxolimab in advanced cancers. The protocol was immunoSEQ multiplex PCR, while the TCRdb copy is restricted to in-frame clones and leaves out a portion. The data show about 60,000 clones, with nearly 95% seen just once and roughly 25% held by the top ten. Material: CD4+ or CD8+ T cells sorted from blood, obtained in a trial of the OX40 agonist ivuxolimab. These receptor sequences come from an adult with an advanced solid tumor such as melanoma, head and neck, liver or kidney cancer.

The CDR3 region is CASSLSGTDTQYF. The CDR3 DNA is TGTGCCAGCAGTTTATCGGGCACAGATACGCAGTATTTT. The V call is TRBV27, the J call TRBJ2-3; D is ambiguous. V lost 0 bases to trimming and J lost 1 base, with 2 bases between them. There are 13 residues in the CDR3. Per germline, CDR1 MNHEY and CDR2 SMNVEV (reference sequence).

The rearrangement uses TRBV28 and TRBJ2-7; 10 nucleotides align to TRBD1. This CDR3 region has 12 residues. V shed 10 bases and J 3 bases; nucleotides not matched to a gene: 3. Germline V gene data show CDR1 as MDHEN and CDR2 as SYDVKM. Here the CDR3 reads CAIRDRGYEQYF. CDR3 bases: TGTGCCATCCGGGACAGGGGCTACGAGCAGTACTTC.

The chain recombines TRBV5-1 with TRBJ2-7, with TRBD2 matching over 10 bases. CDR1 is SGHRS, CDR2 YFSETQ, per germline. The CDR3 length is 15 residues. Unmatched junction bases numbered 3, after V lost 0 bases and J lost 3 bases. In nucleotides, the CDR3 is TGCGCCAGCAGCTTGGAGCCTAGCGGGAGCTACGAGCAGTACTTC. It specifies CASSLEPSGSYEQYF.

This rearrangement joins TRBV11-2 to TRBJ2-3; D unresolved. Trimming took off 4 bases at V and 6 bases at J, with 8 bases between the two ends. Germline CDR1 SGHAT, CDR2 FQNNGV. CDR3 length: 12 amino acids. CDR3 amino acids: CASSYVWDTQYF. The CDR3 DNA sequence: TGTGCCAGCAGCTATGTCTGGGATACGCAGTATTTT.

The chain couples TRBV28 to TRBJ2-7; possible D gene TRBD2, 5 bases. This CDR3 comprises 14 residues. Deletions cut 4 bases from V and 1 base from J, with 11 bases between. Germline CDR1 MDHEN, CDR2 SYDVKM. CDR3 amino acids: CASSSWTRSYEQYF. DNA of the CDR3: TGTGCCAGCAGTTCTTGGACTCGATCCTACGAGCAGTACTTC.

The chain uses TRBV6-5 and TRBJ2-7, with 7 nucleotides matching TRBD1. Germline values: CDR1 MNHEY, CDR2 SVGAGI. The junction had 4 bases not matched to a gene; V was cut back by 2 bases and J by 3 bases. This CDR3 is 14 amino acids long. The CDR3 DNA is TGTGCCAGCAGTTACGGGACAGAGAACTACGAGCAGTACTTC. Amino acid sequence: CASSYGTENYEQYF.

This clone was observed a handful of times. The chain employs TRBV30 and TRBJ1-1; 9 bases align to TRBD1. V lost 0 bases and J lost 5; bases outside the gene matches: 1. CDR3 length: 13 residues. Per the germline V gene, CDR1 is GTSNPN and CDR2 is SVGIG (reference sequence). CDR3 nucleotide sequence: TGTGCCTGGAGTGTACAGGGGGCAACTGAAGCTTTCTTT. Residues: CAWSVQGATEAFF.

The genes are TRBV30 and TRBJ2-7, with TRBD1 matching over 8 bases. V was clipped by 3 bases and J by 3 bases; unmatched bases: 10. The CDR3 spans 15 residues. Germline assignment: CDR1 GTSNPN and CDR2 SVGIG (reference sequence). CDR3 sequence reads: CAWRTGVGRGYEQYF. DNA of the CDR3: TGTGCCTGGAGGACAGGGGTGGGCAGGGGCTACGAGCAGTACTTC. Full variable domain (remainder filled in from reference TRBV30 and TRBJ2-7): SQTIHQWPATLVQPVGSPLSLECTVEGTSNPNLYWYRQAAGRGLQLLFYSVGIGQISSEVPQNLSASRPQDRQFILSSKKLLLSDSGFYLCAWRTGVGRGYEQYFGPGTRLTVT.

This chain joins TRBV6-1 and TRBJ2-3; D perhaps matches TRBD1 (5 bases). CDR3 length: 13 amino acids. CDR1 is MNHNS, CDR2 SASEGT, per germline. Trimming removed 8 bases from V and 2 bases from J, with 11 bases in between. The chain's CDR3 is CASQKDNTDTQYF. CDR3 in DNA: TGTGCCAGCCAAAAGGACAACACAGATACGCAGTATTTT.

The V call is TRBV6-6, the J call TRBJ2-6, with D tentatively TRBD1 (6 bases). Deletions cut 4 bases from V and 0 bases from J, with 10 bases between. Per the germline V gene, CDR1 is MNHNY and CDR2 is SVGAGI (reference sequence). The CDR3 runs 16 residues. The CDR3 DNA reads as TGTGCCAGCAGTTCGAGACAGGTCTCTGGGGCCAACGTCCTGACTTTC. Protein sequence: CASSSRQVSGANVLTF.

CDR3 sequence (DNA): TGTGCCAGCAGCCCGCCGGGGACAGGGGTGTACGAGCAGTACTTC. Its translation is CASSPPGTGVYEQYF. The gene calls are TRBV7-3 and TRBJ2-7, with 10 bases that match TRBD1. The germline V gene has CDR1 SGHTA and CDR2 FQGTGA. V shed 5 bases and J 4 bases; nucleotides not matched to a gene: 8. The CDR3 is made up of 15 amino acids.

The sample holds a few counts of this clone. This chain uses TRBV21-1 with TRBJ1-2. TRBV21-1 is listed as a pseudogene. The CDR3 sequence is 12 residues long. The CDR3 coding sequence is TGTGCCAGCAACCCCAGACCCTATGGCTACACCTTC. Translated, it gives CASNPRPYGYTF.

The rearrangement links TRBV4-2 to TRBJ2-3; TRBD1 matches at 7 bases. This CDR3 has 15 residues. Germline loops: CDR1 LGHNA, CDR2 YNFKEQ. V gave up 0 bases and J gave up 4 bases; unmatched junction bases: 4. This CDR3 is CASSQERDSSDTQYF. The CDR3 DNA reads as TGTGCCAGCAGCCAAGAACGGGACAGTTCAGATACGCAGTATTTT.

V gene TRBV28 combines with J gene TRBJ2-7; D tentatively reads TRBD1 or TRBD2 (5 bases each). The germline CDR1 and CDR2 sequences are MDHEN and SYDVKM. The CDR3 has 14 amino acids. V lost 5 bases and J 7 bases, leaving 18 bases between the germline ends. CDR3 nucleotide sequence: TGTGCCAGCAGTGGTGGGGGAGTTTTGAGGGAGCAGTACTTC. This gives the protein CASSGGGVLREQYF. Variable domain in full (rest from reference TRBV28 and TRBJ2-7): DVKVTQSSRYLVKRTGEKVFLECVQDMDHENMFWYRQDPGLGLRLIYFSYDVKMKEKGDIPEGYSVSREKKERFSLILESASTNQTSMYLCASSGGGVLREQYFGPGTRLTVT.

This clone was detected once. The chain carries TRBV7-3 and TRBJ2-1; D gene ambiguous. V was trimmed by 2 bases and J by 8 bases, leaving 10 bases between them. The CDR3 loop spans 13 amino acids. Germline CDR1 SGHTA, CDR2 FQGTGA. This chain's CDR3 is CASSLQVRDEQFF. CDR3 DNA: TGTGCCAGCAGCTTACAAGTAAGAGATGAGCAGTTCTTC.

In this sample, this clone turned up a few times. This sequence joins TRBV27 and TRBJ2-7; D gene uncertain. CDR3 length: 11 amino acids. Between the trimmed V and J ends, which lost 7 bases and 6 bases, there was a span of 10 bases. Germline CDR1 reads MNHEY; CDR2 reads SMNVEV (reference sequence). CDR3 residues: CASTYGTEQYF. CDR3 DNA sequence: TGTGCCAGCACTTACGGAACCGAGCAGTACTTC.